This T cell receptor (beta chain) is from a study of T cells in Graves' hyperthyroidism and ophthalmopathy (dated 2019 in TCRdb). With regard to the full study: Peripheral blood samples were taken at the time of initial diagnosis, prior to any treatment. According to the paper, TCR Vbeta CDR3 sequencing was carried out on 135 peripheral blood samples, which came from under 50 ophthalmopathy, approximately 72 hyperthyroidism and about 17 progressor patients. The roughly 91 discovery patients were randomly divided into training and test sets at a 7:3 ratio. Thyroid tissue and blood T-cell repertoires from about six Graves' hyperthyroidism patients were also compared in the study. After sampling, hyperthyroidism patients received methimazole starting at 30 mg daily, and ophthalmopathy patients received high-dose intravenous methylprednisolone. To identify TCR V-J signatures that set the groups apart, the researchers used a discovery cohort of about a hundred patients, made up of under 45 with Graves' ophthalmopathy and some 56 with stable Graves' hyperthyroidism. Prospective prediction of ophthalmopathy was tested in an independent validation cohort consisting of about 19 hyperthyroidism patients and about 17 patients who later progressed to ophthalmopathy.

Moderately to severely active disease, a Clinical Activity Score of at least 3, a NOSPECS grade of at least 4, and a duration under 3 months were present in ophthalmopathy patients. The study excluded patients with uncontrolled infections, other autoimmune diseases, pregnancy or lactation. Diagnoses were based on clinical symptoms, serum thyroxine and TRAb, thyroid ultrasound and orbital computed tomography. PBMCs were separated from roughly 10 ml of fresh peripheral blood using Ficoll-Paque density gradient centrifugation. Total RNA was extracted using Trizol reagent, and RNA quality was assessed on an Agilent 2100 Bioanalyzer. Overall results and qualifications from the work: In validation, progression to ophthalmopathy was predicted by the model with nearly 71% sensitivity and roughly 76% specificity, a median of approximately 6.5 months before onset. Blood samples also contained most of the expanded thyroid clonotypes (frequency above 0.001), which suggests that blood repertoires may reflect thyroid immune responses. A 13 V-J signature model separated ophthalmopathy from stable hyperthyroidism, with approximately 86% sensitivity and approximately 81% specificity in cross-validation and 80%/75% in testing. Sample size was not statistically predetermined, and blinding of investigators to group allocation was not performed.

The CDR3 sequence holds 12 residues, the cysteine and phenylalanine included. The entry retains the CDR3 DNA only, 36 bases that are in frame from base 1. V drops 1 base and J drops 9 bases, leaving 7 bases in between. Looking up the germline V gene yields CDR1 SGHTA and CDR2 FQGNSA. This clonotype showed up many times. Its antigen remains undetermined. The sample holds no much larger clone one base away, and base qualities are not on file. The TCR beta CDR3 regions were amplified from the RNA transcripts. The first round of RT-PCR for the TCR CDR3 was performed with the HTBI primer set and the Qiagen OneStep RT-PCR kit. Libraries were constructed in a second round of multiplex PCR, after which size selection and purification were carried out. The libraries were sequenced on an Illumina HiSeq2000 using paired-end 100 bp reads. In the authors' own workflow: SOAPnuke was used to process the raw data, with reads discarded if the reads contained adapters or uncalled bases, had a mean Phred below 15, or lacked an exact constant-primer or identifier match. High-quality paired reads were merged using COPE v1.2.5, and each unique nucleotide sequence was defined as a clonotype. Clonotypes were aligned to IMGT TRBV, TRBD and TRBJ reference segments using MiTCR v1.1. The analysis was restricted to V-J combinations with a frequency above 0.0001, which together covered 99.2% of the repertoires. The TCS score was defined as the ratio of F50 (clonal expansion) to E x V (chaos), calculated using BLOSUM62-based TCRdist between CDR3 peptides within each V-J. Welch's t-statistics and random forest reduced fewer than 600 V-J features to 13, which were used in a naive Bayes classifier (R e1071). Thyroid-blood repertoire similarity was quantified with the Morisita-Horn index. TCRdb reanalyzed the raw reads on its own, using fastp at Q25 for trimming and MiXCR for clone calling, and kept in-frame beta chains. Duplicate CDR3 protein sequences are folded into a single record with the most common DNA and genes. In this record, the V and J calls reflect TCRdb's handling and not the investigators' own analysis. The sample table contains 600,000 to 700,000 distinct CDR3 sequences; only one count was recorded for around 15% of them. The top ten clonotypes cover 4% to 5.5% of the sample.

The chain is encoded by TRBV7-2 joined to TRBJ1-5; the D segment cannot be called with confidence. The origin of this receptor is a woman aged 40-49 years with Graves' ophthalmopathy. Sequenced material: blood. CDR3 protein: CASSLDFGPQHF. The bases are TGTGCCAGCAGCTTAGACTTTGGGCCCCAGCATTTT.